This TCR beta chain was identified during a study of T cell repertoires in cytomegalovirus infection. Across the study: The authors used CMV epitopes that were HLA-C-restricted (recently identified) and HLA-B-restricted (well studied).

TCRdb called the reads again in MiXCR, with one record for every CDR3 protein. The profile shows roughly 920,000 distinct CDR3 sequences, 31% of them singletons. About this clonotype: Its matching antigen is unknown.

V was pared by 4 bases and J by 2 bases, with 10 bases between. Germline CDR1 SGHVT, CDR2 SQSDAQ. This CDR3 spans 14 amino acids. The chain joins TRBV7-4 to TRBJ2-3; a weak D match, TRBD1 (6 bases). The source material was cultured CD8+ T cells from PBMCs, sampled from culture after CMV antigen stimulation. This receptor was taken from a human donor in good health (CMV status not recorded). Some clones in this sample may be carry-over from other donors' samples. The CDR3 reads CASSSDSYTDTQYF. As DNA, the CDR3 is TGTGCCAGCAGCTCGGACAGCTACACAGATACGCAGTATTTT.